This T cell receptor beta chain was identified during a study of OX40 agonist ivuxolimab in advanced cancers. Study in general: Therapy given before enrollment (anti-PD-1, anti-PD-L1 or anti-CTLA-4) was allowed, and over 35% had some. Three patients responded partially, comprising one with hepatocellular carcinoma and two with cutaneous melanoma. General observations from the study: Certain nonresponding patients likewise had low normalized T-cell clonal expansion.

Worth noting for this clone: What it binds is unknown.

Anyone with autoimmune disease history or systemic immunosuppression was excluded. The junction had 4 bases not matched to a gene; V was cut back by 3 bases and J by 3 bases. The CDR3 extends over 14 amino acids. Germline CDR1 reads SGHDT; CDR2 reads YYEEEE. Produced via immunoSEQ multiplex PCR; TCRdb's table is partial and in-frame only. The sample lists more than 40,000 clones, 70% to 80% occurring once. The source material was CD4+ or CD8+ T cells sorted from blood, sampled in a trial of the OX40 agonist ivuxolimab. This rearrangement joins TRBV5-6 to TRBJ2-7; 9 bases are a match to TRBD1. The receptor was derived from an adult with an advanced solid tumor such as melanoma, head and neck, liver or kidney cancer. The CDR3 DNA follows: TGTGCCAGCAGCTGGGGACAGGGTCGCTACGAGCAGTACTTC. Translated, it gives CASSWGQGRYEQYF. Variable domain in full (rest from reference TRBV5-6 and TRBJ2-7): DAGVTQSPTHLIKTRGQQVTLRCSPKSGHDTVSWYQQALGQGPQFIFQYYEEEERQRGNFPDRFSGHQFPNYSSELNVNALLLGDSALYLCASSWGQGRYEQYFGPGTRLTVT.